Each of the 20 T cell receptor beta chains below was sequenced from the same sample in a study of cytomegalovirus exposure and HLA in healthy donors. It was with 60 Vbeta and 13 Jbeta primers that the PCR ran. The protocol was immunoSEQ multiplex PCR, while the TCRdb copy is restricted to in-frame clones and leaves out a portion. Among roughly 290,000 clones listed, roughly 90% were seen once. The specimen sequenced was PBMCs. Every receptor here comes from a woman aged 18 to 35 in good health and CMV-seronegative.

Turning to this clone: One end of the junction fails to match germline, which may point to a read error. The chain carries TRBV7-9 and TRBJ2-5; D might be TRBD2 (7 bases). The CDR3 has 13 residues. Germline assignment: CDR1 SEHNR and CDR2 FQNEAQ (reference sequence). For the CDR3, the DNA is TGTTCCAGCAGCGCGGGGGCGCAAGAGACCCAGTACTTC. It codes for CSSSAGAQETQYF.

V is TRBV10-3 and J is TRBJ2-2; D is unclear. CDR1 ENHRY and CDR2 SYGVKD come from the germline V gene. Trimming stripped 3 bases from V and 5 bases from J, with 4 bases between. This CDR3 contains 12 residues. CDR3 region: CAISDQTGELFF. The CDR3 DNA follows: TGTGCCATCAGTGACCAGACCGGGGAGCTGTTTTTT.

This clone was detected only a few times. The gene calls are TRBV13 and TRBJ2-7, with a weak D call TRBD2 (6 bases). The V and J ends lost 0 bases and 0 bases respectively, with 6 bases between them. The CDR3 runs to 14 residues. Per the germline V gene, CDR1 is PRHDT and CDR2 is FYEKMQ (reference sequence). CDR3 nucleotides: TGTGCCAGCAGCTTAGGGGACTACTCCTACGAGCAGTACTTC. It encodes CASSLGDYSYEQYF.

This clone was detected only once. This chain uses TRBV10-3 with TRBJ2-5, with 8 bases aligning to TRBD2. The CDR3 runs 18 residues. V was pared by 2 bases and J by 4 bases, with 15 bases of the junction left unmatched. Germline V lookup: CDR1 ENHRY, CDR2 SYGVKD. The chain's CDR3 is CAISEPSPAGTRGETQYF. The CDR3 DNA is TGTGCCATCAGTGAGCCCTCGCCGGCCGGGACTAGGGGAGAGACCCAGTACTTC.

The V call is TRBV6-5, the J call TRBJ1-2; the D gene is possibly TRBD1 (5 bases). V was clipped by 7 bases and J by 2 bases, with 17 bases between them. This CDR3 region has 15 residues. The germline V gene has CDR1 MNHEY and CDR2 SVGAGI. This CDR3 is CASTPGEGLNYGYTF. In nucleotides, the CDR3 is TGTGCCAGCACCCCGGGGGAAGGGTTAAACTATGGCTACACCTTC.

This chain connects TRBV5-4 to TRBJ2-7; 11 nucleotides align to TRBD2. V shed 3 bases, J shed 3 bases, and the junction held 5 bases outside the gene matches. Germline V gives CDR1 SGHNT, CDR2 YYREEE (reference sequence). This CDR3 is built from 15 residues. CDR3 residues: CASSSTSGALYEQYF. The CDR3 region has the DNA TGTGCCAGCAGCTCGACTAGCGGGGCGCTCTACGAGCAGTACTTC.

The chain uses TRBV6-5 and TRBJ1-3; D ambiguous. The CDR3 has 16 amino acids. CDR1 and CDR2 from the germline V gene are MNHEY and SVGAGI. Trimming shortened V by 3 bases and J by 0 bases, and 12 bases separated the two germline ends. The CDR3 DNA reads TGTGCCAGCAGTTATTCAACAGAAGTCTCTGGAAACACCATATATTTT. Its translation is CASSYSTEVSGNTIYF.

The CDR3 is CASSPGTPTREYF. In nucleotides, the CDR3 is TGCGCCAGCAGCCCAGGAACCCCTACGAGGGAGTACTTC. The chain uses TRBV5-1 and TRBJ2-7; the D gene is possibly TRBD2 (5 bases). V was shortened by 4 bases and J by 11 bases, with 19 bases between the two germline ends. The CDR3 sequence is 13 residues long. From germline, CDR1 is SGHRS and CDR2 YFSETQ.

This chain connects TRBV6-1 to TRBJ1-2; 9 bases line up with TRBD1. CDR1 is MNHNS and CDR2 is SASEGT in the germline V gene. The CDR3 length is 14 residues. V was pared by 7 bases and J by 0 bases, with 3 bases of the junction left unmatched. The DNA for the CDR3 is TGTGCCAGCACTCGGACAGGGGCTAACTATGGCTACACCTTC. Translating it yields CASTRTGANYGYTF.

The rearrangement uses TRBV10-3 and TRBJ2-5; maybe TRBD2 (5 bases). This CDR3 region has 16 residues. Trimming shortened V by 2 bases and J by 1 base, and 14 bases separated the two germline ends. Germline-derived CDR1 and CDR2 are ENHRY and SYGVKD. Written as DNA, the CDR3 is TGTGCCATCAGTGAGCCGACCGTGGCGGGCCAAGAGACCCAGTACTTC. Protein sequence: CAISEPTVAGQETQYF.

V and J are TRBV19 and TRBJ1-1; D unresolved. Germline V CDR1 and CDR2: LNHDA, SQIVND (reference sequence). The CDR3 sequence is 15 residues long. The V and J ends lost 5 bases and 5 bases respectively, with 18 bases between them. For the CDR3, the DNA is TGTGCCAGTAGTTTCGGAACCCTCAGGAGGACTGAAGCTTTCTTT. Residues: CASSFGTLRRTEAFF.

The CDR3 DNA follows: TGTGCCAGCAGCCAATTAAGCGGGGGGGCCAGCACCGGGGAGCTGTTTTTT. Translation: CASSQLSGGASTGELFF. This sequence joins TRBV11-2 and TRBJ2-2, with TRBD2 identical over 10 bases. Germline lookup yields CDR1 SGHAT and CDR2 FQNNGV. The CDR3 covers 17 residues. The trim removed 5 bases at V and 4 bases at J, leaving 10 bases unmatched.

The chain couples TRBV7-6 to TRBJ1-2, with TRBD1 matching over 12 bases. Trimming removed 1 base from V and 8 bases from J; junction bases left unmatched: 20. Germline values: CDR1 SGHVS, CDR2 FNYEAQ. This CDR3 contains 20 residues. CDR3 residues: CASSLGLRPTRDRGLLGYTF. The CDR3 DNA sequence: TGTGCCAGCAGCTTAGGCTTGAGACCGACAAGGGACAGGGGGCTGTTAGGCTACACCTTC.

This sequence joins TRBV5-1 and TRBJ2-7, with 10 nucleotides matching TRBD1. Germline CDR1 and CDR2: SGHRS and YFSETQ. This CDR3 has 16 residues. With V trimmed by 2 bases and J by 6 bases, 11 bases remained unmatched. The CDR3 DNA reads as TGCGCCAGCAGCTTCACAACCGGGACAGGGGTCCCCGAGCAGTACTTC. This gives the protein CASSFTTGTGVPEQYF.

The chain employs TRBV30 and TRBJ1-6; 7 bases align to TRBD1. From germline, CDR1 is GTSNPN and CDR2 SVGIG (reference sequence). The trim removed 3 bases at V and 9 bases at J, leaving 5 bases unmatched. The CDR3 is made up of 13 amino acids. The CDR3 bases are TGTGCCTGGAGGGGACAGCCTGGTTCACCCCTCCACTTT. This codes for CAWRGQPGSPLHF.

This clone occurred a few times. This rearrangement joins TRBV10-1 to TRBJ2-5, with a tentative D call TRBD2 (5 bases). The germline V gene encodes CDR1 WNHNN and CDR2 SYGVQD (reference sequence). The CDR3 contains 16 residues. V was pared by 0 bases and J by 4 bases, with 15 bases between. The CDR3 reads CASSESSGLAPETQYF. Written as DNA, the CDR3 is TGCGCCAGCAGTGAGTCAAGTGGGCTAGCACCAGAGACCCAGTACTTC.

The V gene is TRBV10-3, the J gene TRBJ2-7; 7 nucleotides agree with TRBD1. The CDR3 extends over 13 amino acids. The V segment lost 6 bases and the J segment 2 bases; nucleotides outside the gene matches: 4. Germline V gene data show CDR1 as ENHRY and CDR2 as SYGVKD. In DNA, the CDR3 is TGTGCCATCAGGGGGGACAGCACCTACGAGCAGTACTTC. It yields the protein CAIRGDSTYEQYF.

This clone is a singleton in its sample. The chain uses TRBV9 and TRBJ2-3, with TRBD2 matching 12 bases. The CDR3 extends over 18 amino acids. V shed 3 bases and J 3 bases; nucleotides not matched to a gene: 11. Germline values: CDR1 SGDLS, CDR2 YYNGEE. The CDR3 DNA reads as TGTGCCAGCAGCGCCCCTCGACTAGCGGGGGAGCAAACAGATACGCAGTATTTT. Its translation: CASSAPRLAGEQTDTQYF.

V gene TRBV7-8 combines with J gene TRBJ2-1; D call uncertain. In germline, CDR1 is SGHVS, CDR2 FQNEAQ. Trimming removed 1 base from V and 7 bases from J, with 2 bases in between. The CDR3 totals 11 residues. DNA of the CDR3: TGTGCCAGCAGCTTAGTAAATGAGCAGTTCTTC. As protein: CASSLVNEQFF.

This clone has only one observation. The V gene is TRBV27, the J gene TRBJ2-2, with 9 bases identical to TRBD1. The CDR3 covers 16 residues. Germline CDR1 is MNHEY and CDR2 is SMNVEV (reference sequence). V lost 6 bases to trimming and J lost 2 bases; unmatched junction nucleotides: 7. CDR3 sequence (DNA): TGTGCCAGCAGGGTCGGGACAGGGAGTAACACCGGGGAGCTGTTTTTT. Translated, it gives CASRVGTGSNTGELFF.